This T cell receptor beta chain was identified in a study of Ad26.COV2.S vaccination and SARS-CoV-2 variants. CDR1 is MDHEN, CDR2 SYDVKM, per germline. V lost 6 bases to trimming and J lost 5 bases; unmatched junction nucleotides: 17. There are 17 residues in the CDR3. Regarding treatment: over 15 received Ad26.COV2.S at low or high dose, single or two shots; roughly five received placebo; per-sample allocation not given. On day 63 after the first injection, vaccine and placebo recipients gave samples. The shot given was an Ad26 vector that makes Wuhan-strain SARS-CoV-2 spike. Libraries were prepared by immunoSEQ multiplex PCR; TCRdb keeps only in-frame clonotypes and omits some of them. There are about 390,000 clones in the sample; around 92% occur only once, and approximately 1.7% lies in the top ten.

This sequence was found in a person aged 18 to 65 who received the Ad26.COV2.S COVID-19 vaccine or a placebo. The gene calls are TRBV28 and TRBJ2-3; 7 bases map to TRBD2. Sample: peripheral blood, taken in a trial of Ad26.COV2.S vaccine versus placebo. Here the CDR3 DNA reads TGTGCCAGCAGGGTGGATAATTGGCGGGGGTGGAAAGATACGCAGTATTTT. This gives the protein CASRVDNWRGWKDTQYF.